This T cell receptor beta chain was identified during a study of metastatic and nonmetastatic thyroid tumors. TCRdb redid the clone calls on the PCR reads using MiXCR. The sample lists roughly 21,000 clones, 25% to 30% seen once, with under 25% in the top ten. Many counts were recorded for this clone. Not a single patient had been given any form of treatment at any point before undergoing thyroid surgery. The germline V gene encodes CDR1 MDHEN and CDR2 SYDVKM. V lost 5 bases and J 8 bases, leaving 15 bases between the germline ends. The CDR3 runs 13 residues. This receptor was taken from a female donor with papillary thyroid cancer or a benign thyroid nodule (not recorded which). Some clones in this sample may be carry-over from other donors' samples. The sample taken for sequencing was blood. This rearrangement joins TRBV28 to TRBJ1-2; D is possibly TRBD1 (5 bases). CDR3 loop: CASSRDDLWGYTF. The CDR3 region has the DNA TGTGCCAGCAGTCGGGACGACCTGTGGGGCTACACCTTC.